The 20 T cell receptor beta chains given below trace back to one sample, sequenced in a study of identical twins. Using its own MiXCR run on the 5' RACE reads, TCRdb lists one record per CDR3 protein. The table lists around 340,000 distinct CDR3 sequences, roughly 9% of them singletons. Sequencing was carried out using naive T cells sorted from blood. These receptors were taken from a woman aged 45-65 years in good health.

This clonotype was picked up many times. The genes are TRBV19 and TRBJ2-1, with TRBD2 matching over 7 bases. V dropped 7 bases and J dropped 5; count of bases not matched to a gene: 11. From germline, CDR1 is LNHDA and CDR2 SQIVND (reference sequence). There are 15 residues in the CDR3. The CDR3 DNA is TGTGCCAGTAATCCCCAAGCGGGAACCAACAATGAGCAGTTCTTC. As protein: CASNPQAGTNNEQFF. The full variable domain, rest sourced from reference TRBV19 and TRBJ2-1, is DGGITQSPKYLFRKEGQNVTLSCEQNLNHDAMYWYRQDPGQGLRLIYYSQIVNDFQKGDIAEGYSVSREKKESFPLTVTSAQKNPTAFYLCASNPQAGTNNEQFFGPGTRLTVL.

The rearrangement uses TRBV12-3 or TRBV12-4 and TRBJ2-7; D call uncertain. CDR3 length: 11 residues. V lost 11 bases and J 3 bases, leaving 11 bases between the germline ends. The CDR3 is CAGQACYEQYV. As DNA, the CDR3 is TGTGCCGGGCAGGCTTGCTACGAGCAGTACGTC.

The chain has TRBV5-6 and TRBJ1-1; 8 bases agree with TRBD1. The CDR3 is made up of 14 amino acids. In germline, CDR1 is SGHDT, CDR2 YYEEEE. With V trimmed by 0 bases and J by 6 bases, 4 bases remained unmatched. DNA of the CDR3: TGTGCCAGCAGCTTGGAACAGGGGGGGGCTGAAGCTTTCTTT. Translation gives CASSLEQGGAEAFF. The variable domain in full, completed from reference TRBV5-6 and TRBJ1-1, reads DAGVTQSPTHLIKTRGQQVTLRCSPKSGHDTVSWYQQALGQGPQFIFQYYEEEERQRGNFPDRFSGHQFPNYSSELNVNALLLGDSALYLCASSLEQGGAEAFFGQGTRLTVV.

This clonotype was seen only a few times. The chain couples TRBV5-1 to TRBJ2-1; TRBD2 matches at 7 bases. The CDR3 is 16 amino acids. The junction had 8 bases not matched to a gene; V was cut back by 1 base and J by 4 bases. Looked up from germline, CDR1 is SGHRS and CDR2 is YFSETQ. The CDR3 nucleotides are TGCGCCAGCAGCTTGCGGGGGGAGTGGTCGTACAATGAGCAGTTCTTC. Its protein is CASSLRGEWSYNEQFF.

The chain uses TRBV7-2 and TRBJ2-1, with TRBD2 identical over 14 bases. Germline V lookup: CDR1 SGHTA, CDR2 FQGNSA. This CDR3 is built from 17 residues. With V trimmed by 3 bases and J by 7 bases, 8 bases remained unmatched. The CDR3 spells CASSLSGTSGSLNEQFF. The DNA for the CDR3 is TGTGCCAGCAGCTTGTCCGGGACTAGCGGGAGTTTAAATGAGCAGTTCTTC.

The CDR3 spells CASSLSPGQGDLSEQYV. The CDR3 DNA sequence: TGTGCCAGCAGTTTATCGCCGGGACAGGGGGATTTGAGCGAGCAGTACGTC. This chain joins TRBV27 and TRBJ2-7; 11 positions agree with TRBD1. V shed 0 bases, J shed 6 bases, and the junction held 10 bases outside the gene matches. Germline V gene lookup returns CDR1 MNHEY and CDR2 SMNVEV (reference sequence). The CDR3 totals 17 residues.

Many counts were recorded for this clonotype. The rearrangement links TRBV29-1 to TRBJ2-3; 9 bases line up with TRBD2. The germline gives CDR1 SQVTM, CDR2 ANQGSEA. The CDR3 length is 15 residues. The V and J ends lost 6 bases and 4 bases, in that order; junction bases with no gene match: 11. Here the CDR3 DNA reads TGCAGCGTCAGCTCGGCTAGCGGGATAGCAGATACGCAGTATTTT. It yields the protein CSVSSASGIADTQYF.

This clonotype was counted a few times. V usage is TRBV5-5 and J usage is TRBJ2-1; 14 nucleotides match TRBD2. V lost 4 bases, J lost 5 bases, and 8 bases stayed unmatched. CDR1 is SGHKS, CDR2 YYEKEE, per germline (reference sequence). The CDR3 loop spans 17 amino acids. The CDR3 region is CASSQGLAGGGHNEQFF. The CDR3 nucleotides read TGTGCCAGCAGCCAAGGACTAGCGGGAGGAGGGCACAATGAGCAGTTCTTC.

This rearrangement joins TRBV20-1 to TRBJ2-1; D is possibly TRBD1 (6 bases). Trimming pared 3 bases from V and 6 bases from J, leaving 12 bases between. This CDR3 has 13 amino acids. Germline CDR1 DFQATT, CDR2 SNEGSKA (reference sequence). The CDR3 DNA sequence: TGCAGTGCTAGGAGACAGGCGACCAATGAGCAGTTCTTC. Protein: CSARRQATNEQFF.

The rearrangement links TRBV5-5 to TRBJ1-3, with TRBD1 matching 7 bases. CDR1 is SGHKS, CDR2 YYEKEE, per germline (reference sequence). This CDR3 has 15 amino acids. V lost 4 bases to trimming and J lost 4 bases; unmatched junction nucleotides: 8. The CDR3 sequence is CASSHGGGGGNTIYF. The CDR3, as DNA: TGTGCCAGCAGCCACGGAGGGGGCGGCGGAAACACCATATATTTT.

This clonotype was observed at least ten times. V gene TRBV10-3 combines with J gene TRBJ1-1; TRBD1 matches 8 bases. With 10 bases clipped from V and 3 bases from J, the junction kept 7 bases outside the gene matches. CDR3 length: 13 amino acids. In germline, CDR1 is ENHRY, CDR2 SYGVKD. CDR3 DNA: TGTGCCACTGGACAGGGCGAGGACACTGAAGCTTTCTTT. It yields the protein CATGQGEDTEAFF.

This sequence joins TRBV29-1 and TRBJ1-5, with D possibly TRBD1 on 6 matching bases. Trimming shortened V by 7 bases and J by 5 bases, and 9 bases separated the two germline ends. CDR3 length: 11 residues. Per germline, CDR1 SQVTM and CDR2 ANQGSEA. CDR3 residues: CSAGEDQPQHF. CDR3 nucleotide sequence: TGCAGCGCAGGGGAAGATCAGCCCCAGCATTTT.

This clonotype was counted between two and nine times. The chain combines TRBV20-1 with TRBJ2-3; D perhaps matches TRBD2 (6 bases). V dropped 3 bases and J dropped 3 bases, with 10 bases sitting between them. The CDR3 sequence is 13 residues long. Germline V gene data show CDR1 as DFQATT and CDR2 as SNEGSKA (reference sequence). The CDR3 is CSASIRGTDTQYF. The CDR3 DNA follows: TGCAGTGCTAGTATCCGGGGGACAGATACGCAGTATTTT.

This clonotype was found a few times. The V gene is TRBV29-1, the J gene TRBJ2-7; D not certain. Germline CDR1 SQVTM, CDR2 ANQGSEA. The CDR3 is made up of 10 amino acids. V was shortened by 4 bases and J by 3 bases, with 4 bases between the two germline ends. CDR3 sequence reads: CSVASYEQYF. CDR3 nucleotide sequence: TGCAGCGTTGCCAGCTACGAGCAGTACTTC.

This clonotype was seen a few times. The chain joins TRBV5-4 to TRBJ2-4, with D hard to call. Trimming pared 4 bases from V and 6 bases from J, leaving 14 bases between. Germline V lookup: CDR1 SGHNT, CDR2 YYREEE (reference sequence). CDR3 length: 14 residues. The CDR3, as DNA: TGTGCCAGCAGCAGGGCCGTGGACCCAAACATTCAGTACTTC. It yields the protein CASSRAVDPNIQYF.

This clonotype has more than one count but fewer than ten. V usage is TRBV27 and J usage is TRBJ2-7; D tentatively reads TRBD1 or TRBD2 (5 bases each). The CDR3 is made up of 17 amino acids. From germline, CDR1 is MNHEY and CDR2 SMNVEV (reference sequence). Trimming removed 5 bases at V and 3 bases at J, with 23 bases between. Here the CDR3 DNA reads TGTGCCAGCAGTCCGGGGACCGTTGGGTCCGTTGTCTACGAGCAGTACGTC. Amino acids: CASSPGTVGSVVYEQYV.

The chain has TRBV27 and TRBJ2-1; TRBD1 agrees at 8 bases. Germline V gene lookup returns CDR1 MNHEY and CDR2 SMNVEV (reference sequence). The CDR3 contains 19 residues. V lost 3 bases and J lost 4; bases outside the gene matches: 17. The CDR3 region is CASSFTSFQGANVYNEQFF. In DNA, the CDR3 is TGTGCCAGCAGTTTCACCAGCTTTCAGGGGGCAAACGTGTACAATGAGCAGTTCTTC.

The rearrangement uses TRBV7-3 and TRBJ2-7; TRBD2 matches at 9 bases. J gave up 4 bases and V 0 bases, and 4 bases lay outside the gene matches. CDR3 size: 15 residues. The germline CDR1 and CDR2 sequences are SGHTA and FQGTGA. The CDR3 DNA reads as TGTGCCAGCAGCTTAACGGCGGGAGGGCCGTACGAGCAGTACTTC. Amino acids: CASSLTAGGPYEQYF. Combining the CDR3 with reference TRBV7-3 and TRBJ2-7 gives the whole variable domain GAGVSQTPSNKVTEKGKYVELRCDPISGHTALYWYRQSLGQGPEFLIYFQGTGAADDSGLPNDRFFAVRPEGSVSTLKIQRTERGDSAVYLCASSLTAGGPYEQYFGPGTRLTVT.

CDR3 in amino acids: CASSITAFNTEAFF. The CDR3 DNA reads as TGTGCCAGCAGTATTACAGCCTTCAACACTGAAGCTTTCTTT. The chain combines TRBV6-6 with TRBJ1-1; D not resolved. Trimming left V 5 bases short and J 2 bases short, with 12 bases between. From germline, CDR1 is MNHNY and CDR2 SVGAGI (reference sequence). The CDR3 length is 14 residues.

Ten or more counts support this clonotype. The chain has TRBV29-1 and TRBJ2-1; 7 nucleotides line up with TRBD2. CDR1 is SQVTM and CDR2 is ANQGSEA in the germline V gene. The junction had 9 bases not matched to a gene; V was cut back by 7 bases and J by 3 bases. The CDR3 runs to 14 residues. The CDR3 coding sequence is TGCAGCGCTGAGGGAGGGGAAAACTACAATGAGCAGTTCTTC. Amino acid sequence: CSAEGGENYNEQFF.